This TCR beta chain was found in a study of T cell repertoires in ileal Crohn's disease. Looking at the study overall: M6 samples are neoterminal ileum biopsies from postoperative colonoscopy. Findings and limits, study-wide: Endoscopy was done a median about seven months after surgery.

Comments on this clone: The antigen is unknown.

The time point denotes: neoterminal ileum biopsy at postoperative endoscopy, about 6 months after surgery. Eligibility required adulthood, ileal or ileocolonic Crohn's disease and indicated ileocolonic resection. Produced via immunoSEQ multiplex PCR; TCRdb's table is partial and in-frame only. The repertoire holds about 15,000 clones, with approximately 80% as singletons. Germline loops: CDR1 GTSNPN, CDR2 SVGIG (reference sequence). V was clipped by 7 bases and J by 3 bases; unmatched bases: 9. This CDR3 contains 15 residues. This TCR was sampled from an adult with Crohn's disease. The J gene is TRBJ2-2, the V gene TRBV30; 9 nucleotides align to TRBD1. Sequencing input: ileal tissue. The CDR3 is CALGVGTGYTGELFF. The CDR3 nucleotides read TGTGCCTTAGGGGTCGGGACAGGGTACACCGGGGAGCTGTTTTTT.